This entry describes one T cell receptor beta chain. Its antigen remains unidentified. The record originates from a study of T cell repertoires in aging, cancer and after chemotherapy. Study-wide points: Rebound thymic output was suggested by rising median generation probability during chemotherapy in each cancer cohort.

Amplification of TCR beta used genomic DNA extracted from peripheral blood. Multiplex touch-down PCR with TRB-A/B primers amplified rearranged V-D-J TRB sequences. MiXCR, run by TCRdb on the multiplex PCR reads, gives a single entry per CDR3 protein. The sample holds over a thousand distinct CDR3 sequences, around 25% seen once. The sample comprised blood. This sequence originates from a human donor with a blood cancer.

In DNA form, the CDR3 reads TGCGCCAGCAGCCAAGATAGACTAGCGGGGGGACAAGAGACCCAGTACTTC. Protein sequence: CASSQDRLAGGQETQYF. The chain uses TRBV4-3 and TRBJ2-5, with 13 bases aligning to TRBD2. Germline V gives CDR1 LGHNA, CDR2 YSLEER. The CDR3 length is 17 residues. Trimming removed 0 bases from V and 2 bases from J; junction bases left unmatched: 3.